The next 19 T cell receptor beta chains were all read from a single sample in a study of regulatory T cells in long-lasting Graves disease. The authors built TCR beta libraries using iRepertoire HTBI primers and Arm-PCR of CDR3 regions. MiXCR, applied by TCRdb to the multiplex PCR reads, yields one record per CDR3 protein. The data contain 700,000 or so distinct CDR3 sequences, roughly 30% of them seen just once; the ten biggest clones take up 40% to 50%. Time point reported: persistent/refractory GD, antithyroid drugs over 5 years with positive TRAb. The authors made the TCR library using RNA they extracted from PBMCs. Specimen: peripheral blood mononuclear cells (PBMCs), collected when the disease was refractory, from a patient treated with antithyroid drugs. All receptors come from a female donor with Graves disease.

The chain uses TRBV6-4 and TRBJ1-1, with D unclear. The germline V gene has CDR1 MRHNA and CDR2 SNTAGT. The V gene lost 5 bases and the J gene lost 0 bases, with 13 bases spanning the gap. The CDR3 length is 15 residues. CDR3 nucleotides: TGTGCCAGCAGTTACGGTGGTGGACTGAACACTGAAGCTTTCTTT. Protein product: CASSYGGGLNTEAFF.

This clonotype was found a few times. CDR3 nucleotides: TGCAGTGCTAGAGAACGGGGGACAGGGAATGAAAAACTGTTTTTT. It translates to CSARERGTGNEKLFF. J is TRBJ1-4 and V is TRBV20-1; 9 nucleotides align to TRBD1. V shed 0 bases, J shed 5 bases, and the junction held 4 bases outside the gene matches. The CDR3 runs to 15 residues. The germline gives CDR1 DFQATT, CDR2 SNEGSKA (reference sequence).

CDR3 sequence reads: CSVGKSQETQYF. CDR3 bases: TGCAGCGTTGGTAAGAGTCAAGAGACCCAGTACTTC. The chain carries TRBV29-1 and TRBJ2-5; D gene unclear. CDR1 is SQVTM and CDR2 is ANQGSEA in the germline V gene. The CDR3 sequence is 12 residues long. Between the trimmed V and J ends, which lost 4 bases and 2 bases, there was a span of 8 bases. The variable domain in full, completed from reference TRBV29-1 and TRBJ2-5, reads SAVISQKPSRDICQRGTSLTIQCQVDSQVTMMFWYRQQPGQSLTLIATANQGSEATYESGFVIDKFPISRPNLTFSTLTVSNMSPEDSSIYLCSVGKSQETQYFGPGTRLLVL.

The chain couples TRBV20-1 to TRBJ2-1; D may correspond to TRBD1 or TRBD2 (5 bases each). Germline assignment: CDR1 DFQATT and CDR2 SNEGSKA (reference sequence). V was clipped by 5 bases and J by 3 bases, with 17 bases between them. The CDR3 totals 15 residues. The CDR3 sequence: CSAGTLGGHYNEQFF. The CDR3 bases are TGCAGTGCTGGGACCTTGGGCGGACACTACAATGAGCAGTTCTTC.

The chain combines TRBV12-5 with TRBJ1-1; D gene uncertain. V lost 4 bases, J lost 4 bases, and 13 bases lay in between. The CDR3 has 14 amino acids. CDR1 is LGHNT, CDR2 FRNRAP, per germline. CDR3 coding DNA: TGTGCTAGTGGTTCCGCCCCGTTGGGCACTGAAGCTTTCTTT. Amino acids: CASGSAPLGTEAFF.

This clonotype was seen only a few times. The CDR3 reads CASSYSKTGEANYGYTF. The CDR3 bases are TGTGCCAGCAGTTACTCGAAAACAGGGGAAGCTAACTATGGCTACACCTTC. The rearrangement uses TRBV6-2 or TRBV6-3 and TRBJ1-2, with 7 bases identical to TRBD1. After removal of 0 bases from V and 0 bases from J, the junction contained 7 bases not matched to a gene. The CDR3 extends over 17 amino acids. From germline, CDR1 is MNHEY and CDR2 SVGEGT.

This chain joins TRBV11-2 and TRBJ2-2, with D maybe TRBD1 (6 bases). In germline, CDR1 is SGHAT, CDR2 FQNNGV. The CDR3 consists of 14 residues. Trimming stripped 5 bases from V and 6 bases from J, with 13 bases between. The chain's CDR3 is CASSKTTGSGELFF. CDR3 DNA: TGTGCCAGCAGCAAGACCACAGGGTCCGGGGAGCTGTTTTTT.

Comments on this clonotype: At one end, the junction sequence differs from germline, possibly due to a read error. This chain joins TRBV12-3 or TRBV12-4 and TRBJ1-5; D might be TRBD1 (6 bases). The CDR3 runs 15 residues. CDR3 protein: CASNLGTFSNQPQHF. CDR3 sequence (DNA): TGTGCCAGCAATTTAGGGACATTTAGCAATCAGCCCCAGCATTTT.

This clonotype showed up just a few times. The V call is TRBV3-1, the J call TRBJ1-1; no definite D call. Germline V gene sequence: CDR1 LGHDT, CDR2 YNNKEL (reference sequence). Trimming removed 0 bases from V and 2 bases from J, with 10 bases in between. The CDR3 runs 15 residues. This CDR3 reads CASSQDHRGNTEAFF. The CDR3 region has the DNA TGTGCCAGCAGCCAAGATCATCGTGGTAACACTGAAGCTTTCTTT.

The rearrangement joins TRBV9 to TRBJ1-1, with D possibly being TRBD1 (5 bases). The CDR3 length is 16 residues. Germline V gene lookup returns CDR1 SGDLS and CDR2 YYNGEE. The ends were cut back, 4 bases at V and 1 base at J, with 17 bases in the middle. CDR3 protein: CASSRRGDRGNTEAFF. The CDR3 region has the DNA TGTGCCAGCAGCCGTAGAGGAGACAGAGGGAACACTGAAGCTTTCTTT.

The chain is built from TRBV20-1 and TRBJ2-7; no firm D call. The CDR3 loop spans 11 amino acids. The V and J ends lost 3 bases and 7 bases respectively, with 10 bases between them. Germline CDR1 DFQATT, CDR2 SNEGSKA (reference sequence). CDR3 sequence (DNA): TGCAGTGCTAGGTCTCGGAAGGAGCAGTACTTC. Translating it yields CSARSRKEQYF.

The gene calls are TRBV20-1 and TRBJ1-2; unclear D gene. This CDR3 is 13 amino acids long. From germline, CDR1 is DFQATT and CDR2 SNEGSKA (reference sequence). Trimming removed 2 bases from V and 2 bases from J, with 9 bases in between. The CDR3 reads CSARNGDNYGYTF. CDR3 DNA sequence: TGCAGTGCTAGAAACGGAGACAACTATGGCTACACCTTC.

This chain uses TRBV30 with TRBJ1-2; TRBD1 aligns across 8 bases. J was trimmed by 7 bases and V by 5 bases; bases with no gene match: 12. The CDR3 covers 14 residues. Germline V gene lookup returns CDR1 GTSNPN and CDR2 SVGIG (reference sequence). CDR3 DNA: TGTGCCTGGTACCCCGGGACAGGCCTCCTTGGCTACACCTTC. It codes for CAWYPGTGLLGYTF. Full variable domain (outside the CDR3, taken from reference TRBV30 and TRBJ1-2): SQTIHQWPATLVQPVGSPLSLECTVEGTSNPNLYWYRQAAGRGLQLLFYSVGIGQISSEVPQNLSASRPQDRQFILSSKKLLLSDSGFYLCAWYPGTGLLGYTFGSGTRLTVV.

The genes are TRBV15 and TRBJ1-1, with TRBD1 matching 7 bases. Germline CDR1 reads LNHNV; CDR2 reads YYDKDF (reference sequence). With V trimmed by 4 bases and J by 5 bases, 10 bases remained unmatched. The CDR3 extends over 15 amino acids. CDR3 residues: CATSKLIRGLTEAFF. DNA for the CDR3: TGTGCCACCAGCAAACTGATTAGGGGGCTAACTGAAGCTTTCTTT.

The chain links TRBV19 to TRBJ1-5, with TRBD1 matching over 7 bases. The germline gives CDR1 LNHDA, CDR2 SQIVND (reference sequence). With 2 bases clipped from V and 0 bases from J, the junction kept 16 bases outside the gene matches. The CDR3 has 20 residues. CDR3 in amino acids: CASSISPRDDRAHSNQPQHF. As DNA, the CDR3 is TGTGCCAGTAGTATATCCCCCCGGGATGACAGGGCGCATAGCAATCAGCCCCAGCATTTT.

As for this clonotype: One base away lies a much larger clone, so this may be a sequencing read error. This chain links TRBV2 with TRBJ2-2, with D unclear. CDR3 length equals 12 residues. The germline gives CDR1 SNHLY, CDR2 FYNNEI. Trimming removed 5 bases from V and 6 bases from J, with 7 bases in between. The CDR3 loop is CASSSDAGELFF. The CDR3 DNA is TGTGCCAGCAGTTCAGACGCCGGGGAGCTGTTTTTT.

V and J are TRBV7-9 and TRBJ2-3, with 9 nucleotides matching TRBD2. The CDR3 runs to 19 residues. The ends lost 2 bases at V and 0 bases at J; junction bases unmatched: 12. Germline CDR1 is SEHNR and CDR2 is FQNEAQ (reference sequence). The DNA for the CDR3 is TGTGCCAGCAGCTTATCCGGGCTAGCGGGAAAAATAAGCACAGATACGCAGTATTTT. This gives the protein CASSLSGLAGKISTDTQYF.

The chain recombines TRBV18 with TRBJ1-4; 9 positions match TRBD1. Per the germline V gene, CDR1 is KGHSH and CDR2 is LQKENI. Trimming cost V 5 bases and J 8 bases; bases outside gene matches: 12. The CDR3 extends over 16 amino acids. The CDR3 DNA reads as TGTGCCAGCTCATCCTCCCACGGGACAGGGTTGGAAAAACTGTTTTTT. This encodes CASSSSHGTGLEKLFF.

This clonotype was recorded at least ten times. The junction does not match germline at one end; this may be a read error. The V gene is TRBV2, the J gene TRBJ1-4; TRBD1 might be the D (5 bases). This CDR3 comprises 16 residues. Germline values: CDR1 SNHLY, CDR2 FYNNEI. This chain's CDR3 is CASSEGRLPGNEKLFF. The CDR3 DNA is TGTGCCAGCAGCGAAGGACGTCTCCCAGGGAATGAAAAACTGTTTTTT.